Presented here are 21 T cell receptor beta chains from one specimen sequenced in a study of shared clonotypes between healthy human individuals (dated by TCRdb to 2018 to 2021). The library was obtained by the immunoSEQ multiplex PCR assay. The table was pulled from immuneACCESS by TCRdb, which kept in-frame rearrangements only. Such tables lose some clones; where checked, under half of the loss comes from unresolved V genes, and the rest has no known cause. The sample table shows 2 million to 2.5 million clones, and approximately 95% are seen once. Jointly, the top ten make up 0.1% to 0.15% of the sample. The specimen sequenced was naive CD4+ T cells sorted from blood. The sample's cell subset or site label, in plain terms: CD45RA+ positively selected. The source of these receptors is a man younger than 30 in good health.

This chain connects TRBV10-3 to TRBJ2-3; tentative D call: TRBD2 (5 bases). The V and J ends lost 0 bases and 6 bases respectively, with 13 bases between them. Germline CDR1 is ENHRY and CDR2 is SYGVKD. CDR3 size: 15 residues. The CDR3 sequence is CAISESTGFRDTQYF. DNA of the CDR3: TGTGCCATCAGTGAGTCAACGGGGTTCCGGGATACGCAGTATTTT.

The chain's CDR3 is CASSQWTGDNEQFF. The CDR3 DNA is TGCGCCAGCAGCCAATGGACAGGGGACAATGAGCAGTTCTTC. V and J are TRBV4-3 and TRBJ2-1; 9 nucleotides match TRBD1. The CDR3 has 14 amino acids. The V and J ends lost 2 bases and 5 bases, in that order; junction bases with no gene match: 1. The germline V gene encodes CDR1 LGHNA and CDR2 YSLEER.

The chain's CDR3 is CASSQDMGRGQPQHF. The CDR3 coding sequence is TGCGCCAGCAGCCAAGATATGGGCAGGGGTCAGCCCCAGCATTTT. This chain uses TRBV4-1 with TRBJ1-5; D is possibly TRBD1 (6 bases). Trimming took off 0 bases at V and 6 bases at J, with 12 bases between the two ends. This CDR3 is 15 amino acids long. The V gene's germline CDR1 is MGHRA and CDR2 YSYEKL.

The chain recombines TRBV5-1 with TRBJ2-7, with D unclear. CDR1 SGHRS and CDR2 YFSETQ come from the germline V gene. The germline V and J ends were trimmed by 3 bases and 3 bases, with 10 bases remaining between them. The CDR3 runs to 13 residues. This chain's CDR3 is CASSSQTGYEQYF. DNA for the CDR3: TGCGCCAGCAGCTCCCAGACGGGCTACGAGCAGTACTTC. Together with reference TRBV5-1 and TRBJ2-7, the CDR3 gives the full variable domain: KAGVTQTPRYLIKTRGQQVTLSCSPISGHRSVSWYQQTPGQGLQFLFEYFSETQRNKGNFPGRFSGRQFSNSRSEMNVSTLELGDSALYLCASSSQTGYEQYFGPGTRLTVT.

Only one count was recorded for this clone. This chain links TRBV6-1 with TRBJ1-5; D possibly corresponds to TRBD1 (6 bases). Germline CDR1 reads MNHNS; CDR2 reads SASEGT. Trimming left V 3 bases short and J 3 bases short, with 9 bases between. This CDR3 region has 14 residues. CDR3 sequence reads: CASSESGANQPQHF. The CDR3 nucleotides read TGTGCCAGCAGTGAGTCGGGGGCCAATCAGCCCCAGCATTTT.

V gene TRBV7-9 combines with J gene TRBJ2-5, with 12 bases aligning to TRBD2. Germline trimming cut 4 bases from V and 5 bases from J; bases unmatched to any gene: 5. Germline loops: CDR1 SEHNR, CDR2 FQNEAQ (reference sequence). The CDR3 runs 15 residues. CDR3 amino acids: CASSSTSGGKETQYF. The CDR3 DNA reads TGTGCCAGCAGCTCAACTAGCGGGGGGAAGGAGACCCAGTACTTC.

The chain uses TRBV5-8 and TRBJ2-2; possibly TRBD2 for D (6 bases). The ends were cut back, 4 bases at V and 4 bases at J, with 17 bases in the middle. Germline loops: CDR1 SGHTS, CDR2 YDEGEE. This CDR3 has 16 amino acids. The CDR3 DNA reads TGTGCCAGCAGCGTAAGCGGGTCCTTTCGCACCGGGGAGCTGTTTTTT. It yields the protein CASSVSGSFRTGELFF.

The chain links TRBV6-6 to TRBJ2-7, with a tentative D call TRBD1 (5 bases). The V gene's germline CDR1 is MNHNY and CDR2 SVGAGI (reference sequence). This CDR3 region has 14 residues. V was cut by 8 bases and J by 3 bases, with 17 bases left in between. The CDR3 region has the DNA TGTGCCAGCTCCCCCCAGGGATACGGCTACGAGCAGTACTTC. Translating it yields CASSPQGYGYEQYF.

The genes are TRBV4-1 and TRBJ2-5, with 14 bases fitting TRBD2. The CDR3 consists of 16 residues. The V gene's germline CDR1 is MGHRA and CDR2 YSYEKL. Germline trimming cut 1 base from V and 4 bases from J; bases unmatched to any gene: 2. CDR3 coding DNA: TGCGCCAGCAGCCAAGTGGGACTAGCGGGAGCAGAGACCCAGTACTTC. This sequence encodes CASSQVGLAGAETQYF.

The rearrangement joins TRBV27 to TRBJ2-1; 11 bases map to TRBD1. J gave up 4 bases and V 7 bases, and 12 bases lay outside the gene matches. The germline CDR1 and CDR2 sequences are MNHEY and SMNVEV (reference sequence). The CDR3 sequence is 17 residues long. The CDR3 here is CASTLLTGQGEYNEQFF. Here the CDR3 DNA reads TGTGCCAGCACCCTGCTGACGGGACAGGGGGAATACAATGAGCAGTTCTTC.

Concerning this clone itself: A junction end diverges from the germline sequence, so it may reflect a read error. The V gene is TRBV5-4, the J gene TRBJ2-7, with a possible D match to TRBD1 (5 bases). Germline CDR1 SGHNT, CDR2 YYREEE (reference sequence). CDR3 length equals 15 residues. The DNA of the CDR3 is TGCGCCAGCAGCCAAGTTTCAGGGCTGTCCTACGAGCAGTACTTC. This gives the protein CASSQVSGLSYEQYF.

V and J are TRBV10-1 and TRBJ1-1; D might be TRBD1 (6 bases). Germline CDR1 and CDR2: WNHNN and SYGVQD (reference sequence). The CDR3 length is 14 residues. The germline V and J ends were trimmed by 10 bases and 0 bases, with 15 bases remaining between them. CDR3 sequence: CATKKDRMNTEAFF. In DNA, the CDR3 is TGCGCCACCAAGAAGGACAGAATGAACACTGAAGCTTTCTTT.

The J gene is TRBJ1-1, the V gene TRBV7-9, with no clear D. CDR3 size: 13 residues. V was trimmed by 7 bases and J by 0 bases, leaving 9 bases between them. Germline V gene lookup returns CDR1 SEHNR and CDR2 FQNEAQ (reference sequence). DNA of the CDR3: TGTGCCAGCATCCTCAGCGTGAACACTGAAGCTTTCTTT. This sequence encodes CASILSVNTEAFF. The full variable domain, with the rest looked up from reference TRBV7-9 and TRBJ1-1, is DTGVSQNPRHKITKRGQNVTFRCDPISEHNRLYWYRQTLGQGPEFLTYFQNEAQLEKSRLLSDRFSAERPKGSFSTLEIQRTEQGDSAMYLCASILSVNTEAFFGQGTRLTVV.

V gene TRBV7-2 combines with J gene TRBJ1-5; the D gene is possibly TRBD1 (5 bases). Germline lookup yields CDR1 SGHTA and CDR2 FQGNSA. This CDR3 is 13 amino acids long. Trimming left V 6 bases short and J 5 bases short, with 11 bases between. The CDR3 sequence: CASSDSLDQPQHF. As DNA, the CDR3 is TGTGCCAGCAGTGACAGCCTGGATCAGCCCCAGCATTTT.

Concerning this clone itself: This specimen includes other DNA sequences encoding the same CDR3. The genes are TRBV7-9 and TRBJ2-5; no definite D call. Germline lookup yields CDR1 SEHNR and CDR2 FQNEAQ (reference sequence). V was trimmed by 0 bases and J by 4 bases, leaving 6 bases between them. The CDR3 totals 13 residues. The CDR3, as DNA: TGTGCCAGCAGCTTAGCAGGGCGAGAGACCCAGTACTTC. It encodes CASSLAGRETQYF.

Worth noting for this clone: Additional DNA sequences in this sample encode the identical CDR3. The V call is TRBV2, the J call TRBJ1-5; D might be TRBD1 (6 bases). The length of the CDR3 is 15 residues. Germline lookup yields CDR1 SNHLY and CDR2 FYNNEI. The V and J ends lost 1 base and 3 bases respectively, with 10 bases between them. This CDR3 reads CASSEEGDVNQPQHF. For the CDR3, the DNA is TGTGCCAGCAGTGAAGAGGGGGATGTCAATCAGCCCCAGCATTTT.

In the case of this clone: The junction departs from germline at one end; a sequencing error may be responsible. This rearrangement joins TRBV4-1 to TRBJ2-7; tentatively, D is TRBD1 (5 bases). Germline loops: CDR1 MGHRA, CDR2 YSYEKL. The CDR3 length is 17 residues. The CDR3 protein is CASSQIPVGWGSHEQYF. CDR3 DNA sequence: TGCGCCAGCAGCCAGATTCCTGTTGGTTGGGGCTCCCACGAGCAGTACTTC.

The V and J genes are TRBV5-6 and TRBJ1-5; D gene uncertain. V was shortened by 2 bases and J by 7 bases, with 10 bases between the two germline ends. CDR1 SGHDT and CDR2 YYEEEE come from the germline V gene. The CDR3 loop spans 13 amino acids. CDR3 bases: TGTGCCAGCAGCTTAGGGCCTCAACAGCCCCAGCATTTT. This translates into CASSLGPQQPQHF.

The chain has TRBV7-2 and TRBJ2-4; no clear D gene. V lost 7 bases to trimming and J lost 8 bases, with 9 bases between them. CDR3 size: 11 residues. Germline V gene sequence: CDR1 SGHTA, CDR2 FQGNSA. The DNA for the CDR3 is TGTGCCAGCACCGCTGGAGACATTCAGTACTTC. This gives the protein CASTAGDIQYF.

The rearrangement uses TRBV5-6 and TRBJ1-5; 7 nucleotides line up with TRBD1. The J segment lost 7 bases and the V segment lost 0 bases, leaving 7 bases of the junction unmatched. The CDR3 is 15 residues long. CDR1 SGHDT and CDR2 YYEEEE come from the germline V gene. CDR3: CASSLGGTGVQPQHF. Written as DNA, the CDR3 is TGTGCCAGCAGCTTGGGGGGTACAGGGGTCCAGCCCCAGCATTTT. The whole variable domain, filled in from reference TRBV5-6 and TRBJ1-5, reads DAGVTQSPTHLIKTRGQQVTLRCSPKSGHDTVSWYQQALGQGPQFIFQYYEEEERQRGNFPDRFSGHQFPNYSSELNVNALLLGDSALYLCASSLGGTGVQPQHFGDGTRLSIL.

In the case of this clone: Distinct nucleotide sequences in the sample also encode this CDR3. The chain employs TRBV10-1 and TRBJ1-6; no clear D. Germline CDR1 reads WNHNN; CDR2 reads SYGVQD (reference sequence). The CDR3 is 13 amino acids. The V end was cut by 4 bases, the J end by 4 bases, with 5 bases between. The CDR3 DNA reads TGCGCCAGCAGTGGCACGTATAATTCACCCCTCCACTTT. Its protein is CASSGTYNSPLHF.